The 17 T cell receptor beta chains reported below all come from one sample, sequenced in a study of blood T cell repertoires in COVID-19. The table came from immunoSEQ multiplex PCR; TCRdb's copy has only in-frame clones and leaves some out. The sample consists of 100,000 to 150,000 clones, around four fifths of them appearing once. Source material: peripheral blood. Source of these receptors: a man between 60 and 70 years old with acute or convalescent COVID-19.

The rearrangement uses TRBV24-1 and TRBJ1-4; 7 bases match TRBD1. The V gene's germline CDR1 is KGHDR and CDR2 SFDVKD. CDR3 length: 14 amino acids. With V trimmed by 7 bases and J by 1 base, 2 bases remained unmatched. The CDR3 is CATSNRGTNEKLFF. CDR3 in DNA: TGTGCCACCAGCAACAGGGGAACTAATGAAAAACTGTTTTTT.

The chain couples TRBV29-1 to TRBJ1-2; D remains ambiguous. This CDR3 has 13 residues. CDR1 SQVTM and CDR2 ANQGSEA come from the germline V gene. The germline V and J ends were trimmed by 2 bases and 8 bases, with 15 bases remaining between them. CDR3 sequence: CSVEKSRKVGYTF. For the CDR3, the DNA is TGCAGCGTTGAAAAGAGCAGGAAAGTCGGCTACACCTTC.

V is TRBV29-1 and J is TRBJ2-7; tentative D call: TRBD1 (5 bases). Per germline, CDR1 SQVTM and CDR2 ANQGSEA. The CDR3 is 13 residues long. The V end lost 2 bases, the J end lost 0 bases, and 8 bases lay between the germline ends. CDR3 nucleotide sequence: TGCAGCGTTGAACCGGACAACTCCTACGAGCAGTACTTC. Encoded protein: CSVEPDNSYEQYF.

Turning to this clone: The same CDR3 is also encoded by other DNA sequences in this sample. V and J are TRBV27 and TRBJ2-7; 7 bases fit TRBD1. J lost 6 bases, V lost 4 bases, and 3 bases had no gene match. Looked up from germline, CDR1 is MNHEY and CDR2 is SMNVEV (reference sequence). CDR3 size: 12 residues. CDR3 in amino acids: CASSSTGFEQYF. In DNA form, the CDR3 reads TGTGCCAGCAGTTCGACAGGGTTCGAGCAGTACTTC.

The V gene is TRBV10-3, the J gene TRBJ1-6, with D possibly TRBD1 on 5 matching bases. Germline loops: CDR1 ENHRY, CDR2 SYGVKD. V lost 0 bases and J lost 5, with 11 bases in between. This CDR3 comprises 16 residues. CDR3 in amino acids: CAISESGPRHNSPLHF. The CDR3 nucleotides read TGTGCCATCAGTGAGTCGGGGCCCCGTCATAATTCACCCCTCCACTTT.

This chain uses TRBV6-6 with TRBJ1-6, with 7 nucleotides matching TRBD1. This CDR3 is 14 amino acids long. Germline CDR1 MNHNY, CDR2 SVGAGI (reference sequence). With V trimmed by 6 bases and J by 8 bases, 7 bases remained unmatched. The CDR3 loop is CASSPGQDYSPLHF. CDR3 sequence (DNA): TGTGCCAGCAGCCCCGGACAGGATTATTCACCCCTCCACTTT.

The genes are TRBV19 and TRBJ2-5, with 7 positions matching TRBD2. CDR1 LNHDA and CDR2 SQIVND come from the germline V gene (reference sequence). The CDR3 is made up of 14 amino acids. J lost 0 bases, V lost 3 bases, and 1 base had no gene match. In DNA form, the CDR3 reads TGTGCCAGTAGTATGGGGGGGTACCAAGAGACCCAGTACTTC. It specifies CASSMGGYQETQYF.

The table lists this clone with a count of one. The rearrangement uses TRBV28 and TRBJ1-2; TRBD1 might be the D (6 bases). V lost 2 bases and J 6 bases, leaving 19 bases between the germline ends. This CDR3 is built from 16 residues. Germline CDR1 MDHEN, CDR2 SYDVKM. CDR3 sequence reads: CASSLAPPGVENGYTF. In DNA, the CDR3 is TGTGCCAGCAGTTTAGCCCCCCCAGGGGTGGAGAATGGCTACACCTTC.

V gene TRBV21-1 combines with J gene TRBJ2-1; the D call in the table, TRBD2, was not verified against the DNA. TRBV21-1 counts as a pseudogene. The CDR3 sequence is 19 residues long. CDR3 sequence: CASSKEEGSRRFSYNEQFF. The CDR3 bases are TGTGCCAGCAGCAAAGAAGAGGGAAGTCGGAGATTCTCCTACAATGAGCAGTTCTTC.

This clone appeared once. The rearrangement joins TRBV2 to TRBJ2-5; tentatively, D is TRBD2 (5 bases). This CDR3 region has 12 residues. The V gene's germline CDR1 is SNHLY and CDR2 FYNNEI. Trimming took off 4 bases at V and 3 bases at J, with 6 bases between the two ends. CDR3 bases: TGTGCCAGCAGTGTGGAGGAAGAGACCCAGTACTTC. This sequence encodes CASSVEEETQYF. The full variable domain, with the rest looked up from reference TRBV2 and TRBJ2-5, is EPEVTQTPSHQVTQMGQEVILRCVPISNHLYFYWYRQILGQKVEFLVSFYNNEISEKSEIFDDQFSVERPDGSNFTLKIRSTKLEDSAMYFCASSVEEETQYFGPGTRLLVL.

This clone was counted only a few times. The chain employs TRBV29-1 and TRBJ1-1; maybe TRBD1 (5 bases). Per the germline V gene, CDR1 is SQVTM and CDR2 is ANQGSEA. The CDR3 is 13 residues long. The V end was cut by 6 bases, the J end by 0 bases, with 11 bases between. CDR3 DNA: TGCAGCGTGCGACAGCAACTGAACACTGAAGCTTTCTTT. Translating gives CSVRQQLNTEAFF.

The CDR3 reads CSGGAYRDGNTEAFF. CDR3 in DNA: TGCAGCGGAGGGGCGTACAGGGACGGTAACACTGAAGCTTTCTTT. The chain recombines TRBV29-1 with TRBJ1-1, with D maybe TRBD1 (6 bases). The CDR3 has 15 residues. The germline gives CDR1 SQVTM, CDR2 ANQGSEA. The V end was cut by 7 bases, the J end by 2 bases, with 20 bases between.

The rearrangement links TRBV5-5 to TRBJ2-1; perhaps TRBD2 as D (6 bases). Trimming cost V 1 base and J 4 bases, with 18 bases left between them. This CDR3 is 17 amino acids long. Per the germline V gene, CDR1 is SGHKS and CDR2 is YYEKEE (reference sequence). CDR3 sequence (DNA): TGTGCCAGCAGCTTGCTCGGGGGACCTCGACCATACAATGAGCAGTTCTTC. Protein product: CASSLLGGPRPYNEQFF.

The rearrangement joins TRBV6-2 or TRBV6-3 to TRBJ2-2, with TRBD2 matching 8 bases. J gave up 6 bases and V 3 bases, and 6 bases lay outside the gene matches. The germline V gene encodes CDR1 MNHEY and CDR2 SVGEGT. CDR3 length: 15 residues. CDR3 in amino acids: CASSYSGNGAGELFF. CDR3 bases: TGTGCCAGCAGTTATAGCGGGAACGGGGCCGGGGAGCTGTTTTTT.

The chain recombines TRBV9 with TRBJ1-2; no firm D call. Trimming took off 5 bases at V and 0 bases at J, with 8 bases between the two ends. CDR3 length: 13 amino acids. CDR1 SGDLS and CDR2 YYNGEE come from the germline V gene. The CDR3 spells CASRSGTNYGYTF. CDR3 nucleotide sequence: TGTGCCAGCAGATCCGGGACTAACTATGGCTACACCTTC.

The chain carries TRBV6-9 and TRBJ2-7, with TRBD1 matching over 9 bases. V gave up 0 bases and J gave up 2 bases; unmatched junction bases: 8. This CDR3 region has 17 residues. CDR1 is MNHGY, CDR2 SVAAGI, per germline. Written as DNA, the CDR3 is TGTGCCAGCAGTTATTCGAGGAACAGGGGGCGCACCTACGAGCAGTACTTC. Its protein product is CASSYSRNRGRTYEQYF.

The chain combines TRBV27 with TRBJ2-5; 7 nucleotides match TRBD1. Trimming removed 1 base from V and 5 bases from J; junction bases left unmatched: 7. CDR3 size: 15 residues. The V gene's germline CDR1 is MNHEY and CDR2 SMNVEV (reference sequence). CDR3 residues: CASSLWDSHGETQYF. Here the CDR3 DNA reads TGTGCCAGCAGTTTATGGGACAGCCATGGGGAGACCCAGTACTTC.